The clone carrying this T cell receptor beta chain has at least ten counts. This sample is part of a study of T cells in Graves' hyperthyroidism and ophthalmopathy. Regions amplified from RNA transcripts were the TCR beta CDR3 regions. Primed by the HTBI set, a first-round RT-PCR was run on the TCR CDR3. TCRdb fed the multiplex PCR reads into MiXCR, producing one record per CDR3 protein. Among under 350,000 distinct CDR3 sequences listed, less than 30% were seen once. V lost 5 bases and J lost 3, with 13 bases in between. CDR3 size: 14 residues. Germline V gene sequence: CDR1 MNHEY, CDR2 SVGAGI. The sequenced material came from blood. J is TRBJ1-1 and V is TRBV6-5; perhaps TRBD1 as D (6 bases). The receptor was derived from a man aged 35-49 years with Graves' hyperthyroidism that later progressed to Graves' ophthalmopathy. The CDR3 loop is CASSHNHRDTEAFF. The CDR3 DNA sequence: TGTGCCAGCAGTCACAACCACAGGGACACTGAAGCTTTCTTT.